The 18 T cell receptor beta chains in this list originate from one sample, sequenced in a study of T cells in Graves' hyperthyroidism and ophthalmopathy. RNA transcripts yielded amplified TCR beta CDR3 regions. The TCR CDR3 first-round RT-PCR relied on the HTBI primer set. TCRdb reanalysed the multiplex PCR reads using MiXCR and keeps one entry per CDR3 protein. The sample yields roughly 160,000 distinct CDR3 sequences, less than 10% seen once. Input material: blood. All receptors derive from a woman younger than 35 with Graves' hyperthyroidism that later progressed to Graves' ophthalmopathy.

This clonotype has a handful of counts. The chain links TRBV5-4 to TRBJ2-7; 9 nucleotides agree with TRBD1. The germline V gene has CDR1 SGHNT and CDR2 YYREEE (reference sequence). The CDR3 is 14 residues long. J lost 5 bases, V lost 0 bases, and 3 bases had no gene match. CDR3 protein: CASSLGDRVDEQYF. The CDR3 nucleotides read TGTGCCAGCAGCTTGGGGGACAGGGTCGACGAGCAGTACTTC. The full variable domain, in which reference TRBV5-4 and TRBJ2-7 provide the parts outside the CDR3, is ETGVTQSPTHLIKTRGQQVTLRCSSQSGHNTVSWYQQALGQGPQFIFQYYREEENGRGNFPPRFSGLQFPNYSSELNVNALELDDSALYLCASSLGDRVDEQYFGPGTRLTVT.

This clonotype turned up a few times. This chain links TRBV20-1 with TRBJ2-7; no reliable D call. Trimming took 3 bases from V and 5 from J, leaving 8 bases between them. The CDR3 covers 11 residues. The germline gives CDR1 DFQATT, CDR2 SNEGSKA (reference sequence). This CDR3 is CSASYTDEQYF. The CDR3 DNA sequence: TGCAGTGCTAGTTATACCGACGAGCAGTACTTC.

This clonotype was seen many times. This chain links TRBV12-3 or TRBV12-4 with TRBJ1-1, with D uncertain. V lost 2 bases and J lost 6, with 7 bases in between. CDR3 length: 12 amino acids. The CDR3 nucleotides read TGTGCCAGCAGTTTATCGAGAGCTGAAGCTTTCTTT. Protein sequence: CASSLSRAEAFF.

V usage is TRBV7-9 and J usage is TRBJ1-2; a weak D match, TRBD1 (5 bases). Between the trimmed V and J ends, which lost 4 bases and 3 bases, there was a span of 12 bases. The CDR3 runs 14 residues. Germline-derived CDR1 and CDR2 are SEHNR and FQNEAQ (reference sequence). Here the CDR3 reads CASSSTAGHYGYTF. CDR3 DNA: TGTGCCAGCAGCTCCACCGCGGGGCACTATGGCTACACCTTC.

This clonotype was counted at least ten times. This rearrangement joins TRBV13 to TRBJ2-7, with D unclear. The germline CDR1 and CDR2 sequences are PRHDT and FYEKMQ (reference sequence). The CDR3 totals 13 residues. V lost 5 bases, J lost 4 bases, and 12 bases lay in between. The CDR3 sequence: CASSTENVYEQYF. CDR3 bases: TGTGCCAGCAGCACCGAAAACGTATACGAGCAGTACTTC.

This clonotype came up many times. The CDR3 bases are TGTGCCAGCTCCCCCAGGGGTTTTAATTCACCCCTCCACTTT. Amino acids: CASSPRGFNSPLHF. The chain has TRBV25-1 and TRBJ1-6; a weak D match, TRBD1 (6 bases). Trimming took off 8 bases at V and 6 bases at J, with 14 bases between the two ends. CDR3 length equals 14 residues. Germline CDR1 is MGHDK and CDR2 is SYGVNS.

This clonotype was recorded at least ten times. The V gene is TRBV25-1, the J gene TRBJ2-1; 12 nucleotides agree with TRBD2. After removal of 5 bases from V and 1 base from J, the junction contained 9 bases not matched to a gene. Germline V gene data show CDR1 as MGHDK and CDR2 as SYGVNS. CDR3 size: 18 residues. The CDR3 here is CASSKLAGGPESYNEQFF. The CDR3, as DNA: TGTGCCAGCAGTAAGCTAGCGGGAGGGCCTGAATCCTACAATGAGCAGTTCTTC.

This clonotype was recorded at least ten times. CDR3 nucleotides: TGCAGTGCTAAGGGACACCATACCTATGGCTACACCTTC. This sequence encodes CSAKGHHTYGYTF. The V and J genes are TRBV20-1 and TRBJ1-2, with D perhaps matching TRBD1 (6 bases). The V end lost 4 bases, the J end lost 4 bases, and 13 bases lay between the germline ends. The CDR3 runs to 13 residues. CDR1 is DFQATT and CDR2 is SNEGSKA in the germline V gene (reference sequence).

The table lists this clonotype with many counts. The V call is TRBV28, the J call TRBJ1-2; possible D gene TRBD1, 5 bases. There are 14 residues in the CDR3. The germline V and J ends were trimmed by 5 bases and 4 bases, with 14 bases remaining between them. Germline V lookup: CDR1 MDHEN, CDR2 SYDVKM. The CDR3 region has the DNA TGTGCCAGCAGTCCGCCCCAGGGTGTCTATGGCTACACCTTC. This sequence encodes CASSPPQGVYGYTF.

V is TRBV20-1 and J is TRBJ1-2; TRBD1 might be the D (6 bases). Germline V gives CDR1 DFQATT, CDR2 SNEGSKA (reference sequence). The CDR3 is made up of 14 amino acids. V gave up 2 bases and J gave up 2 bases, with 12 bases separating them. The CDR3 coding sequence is TGCAGTGCTAGAAGGGGGGCCGGGAACTATGGCTACACCTTC. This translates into CSARRGAGNYGYTF.

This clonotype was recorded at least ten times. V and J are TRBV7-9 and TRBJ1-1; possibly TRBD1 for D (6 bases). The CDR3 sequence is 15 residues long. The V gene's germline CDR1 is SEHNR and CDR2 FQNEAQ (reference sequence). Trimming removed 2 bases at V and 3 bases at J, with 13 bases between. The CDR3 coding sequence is TGTGCCAGCAGCTTACACAGAGGGGGGGACACTGAAGCTTTCTTT. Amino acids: CASSLHRGGDTEAFF. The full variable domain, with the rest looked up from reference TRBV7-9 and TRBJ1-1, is DTGVSQNPRHKITKRGQNVTFRCDPISEHNRLYWYRQTLGQGPEFLTYFQNEAQLEKSRLLSDRFSAERPKGSFSTLEIQRTEQGDSAMYLCASSLHRGGDTEAFFGQGTRLTVV.

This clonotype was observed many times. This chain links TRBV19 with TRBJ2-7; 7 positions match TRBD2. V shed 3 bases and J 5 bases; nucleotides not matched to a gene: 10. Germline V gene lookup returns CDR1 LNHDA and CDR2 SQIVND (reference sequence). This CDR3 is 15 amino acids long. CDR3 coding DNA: TGTGCCAGTAGTATTAGGGCGGGAGAGGCTAACGAGCAGTACTTC. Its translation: CASSIRAGEANEQYF.

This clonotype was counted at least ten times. CDR3 DNA sequence: TGTGCCAGCAGTGATTCCATGGTCGGGAATTCACCCCTCCACTTT. It codes for CASSDSMVGNSPLHF. The V gene is TRBV2, the J gene TRBJ1-6; D is unclear. V lost 3 bases and J 7 bases, leaving 13 bases between the germline ends. The CDR3 consists of 15 residues. Germline V CDR1 and CDR2: SNHLY, FYNNEI.

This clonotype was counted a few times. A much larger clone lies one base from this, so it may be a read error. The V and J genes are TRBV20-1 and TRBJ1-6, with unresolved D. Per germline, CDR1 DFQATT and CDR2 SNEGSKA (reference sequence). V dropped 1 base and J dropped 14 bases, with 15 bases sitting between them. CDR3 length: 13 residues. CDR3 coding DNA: TGCAGTGCTAGAGGGCAGACTTCGTACACCCTCCACTTT. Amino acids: CSARGQTSYTLHF.

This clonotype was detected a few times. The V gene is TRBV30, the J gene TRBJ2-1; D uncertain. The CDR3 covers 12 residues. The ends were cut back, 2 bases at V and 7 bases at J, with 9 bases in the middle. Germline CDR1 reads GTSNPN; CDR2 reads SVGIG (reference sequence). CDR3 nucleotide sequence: TGTGCCTGGAGTATAACCCTGAATGAGCAGTTCTTC. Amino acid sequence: CAWSITLNEQFF. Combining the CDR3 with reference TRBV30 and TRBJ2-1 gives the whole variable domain SQTIHQWPATLVQPVGSPLSLECTVEGTSNPNLYWYRQAAGRGLQLLFYSVGIGQISSEVPQNLSASRPQDRQFILSSKKLLLSDSGFYLCAWSITLNEQFFGPGTRLTVL.

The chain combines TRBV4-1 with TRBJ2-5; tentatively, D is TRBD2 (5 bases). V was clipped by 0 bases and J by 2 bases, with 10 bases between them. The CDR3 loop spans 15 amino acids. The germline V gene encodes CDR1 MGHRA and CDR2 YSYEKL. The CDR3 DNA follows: TGCGCCAGCAGCCAAGATGGGAGCCCTCAAGAGACCCAGTACTTC. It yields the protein CASSQDGSPQETQYF.

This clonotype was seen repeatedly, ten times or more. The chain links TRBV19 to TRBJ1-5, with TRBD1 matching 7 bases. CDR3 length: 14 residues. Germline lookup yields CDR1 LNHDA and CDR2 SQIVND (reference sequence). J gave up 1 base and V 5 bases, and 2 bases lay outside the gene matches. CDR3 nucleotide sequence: TGTGCCAGTAGTCACAGGGGCAGCAATCAGCCCCAGCATTTT. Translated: CASSHRGSNQPQHF.

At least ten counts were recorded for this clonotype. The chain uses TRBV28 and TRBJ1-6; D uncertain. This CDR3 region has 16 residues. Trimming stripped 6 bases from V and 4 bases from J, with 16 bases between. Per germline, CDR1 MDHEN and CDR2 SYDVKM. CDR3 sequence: CASRRNGVPYNSPLHF. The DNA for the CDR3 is TGTGCCAGCAGGAGAAACGGTGTTCCTTATAATTCACCCCTCCACTTT.